This T cell receptor (beta chain) is drawn from a study of long-term antiretroviral therapy in people with HIV. Study outcomes and limitations: Whichever time point was examined, clones expanded before ART dominated the repertoire.

Only United States sites treated participants with HIV. Comment on this clone: The antigen is undetermined. Relative to the germline gene, one junction end is altered; a read error may explain this.

The CDR3 has 14 amino acids. Germline CDR1 is SSHAT and CDR2 is FNYEAQ (reference sequence). Run at survey level, the immunoSEQ assay was version v3.0. The protocol was immunoSEQ multiplex PCR, while the TCRdb copy is restricted to in-frame clones and leaves out a portion. The table records about 12,000 clones, 88% of them present only once. Sequenced here: unsorted PBMCs, sampled 2.1 years after starting antiretroviral therapy. V gene TRBV7-7 combines with J gene TRBJ2-1; TRBD2 matches at 7 bases. The receptor's source is a woman aged 40 to 55 with HIV. CDR3 bases: TGTGCTAGCAGCTTAACGGGGGAGGGAAATGAGCAGTTCTTC. It codes for CASSLTGEGNEQFF.